The TCR beta chain described here comes from a study of metastatic and nonmetastatic thyroid tumors. No patient had received any treatment before thyroid surgery. From the PCR reads, TCRdb re-called clones with MiXCR. This sample has fewer than 70,000 clones, with less than 30% found just once. CDR1 and CDR2 (germline): SSHAT, FNYEAQ (reference sequence). The CDR3 sequence is 13 residues long. The table lists this clone with a count of one. One end of the junction is discordant with germline, which a read error may explain. The chain joins TRBV7-7 to TRBJ1-6; no clear D. The sequenced sample consisted of blood. The TCR sequence derives from a female donor with papillary thyroid cancer or a benign thyroid nodule (not recorded which). Some clones in this sample may be carry-over from other donors' samples. In DNA form, the CDR3 reads TGTGCTAGCAGCTTCTTGGCAAATTCACCCCTCCACTTT. Translating it yields CASSFLANSPLHF.